The present TCR beta chain was sequenced within a study of lymphopenia after photon versus proton radiotherapy (dated by TCRdb to the late 2010s). Regarding the study in general: Photon and proton radiation therapy were compared by the study for their immunological effects in patients with gastrointestinal tumors who developed high-grade lymphopenia. The cohort comprised approximately 21 patients with gastrointestinal tumors who received either photon or proton therapy and then developed lymphopenia. The goal of the study was to characterize the differences between the two radiation modalities in how they affect the immune system. The full study reports these points: Across the cohort, an inverse correlation was found between a larger post-nadir drop in TCR diversity and overall survival time among patients who died. Proton-treated patients stayed relatively stable during treatment, while photon-treated patients lost naive T cells and TCR diversity and gained effector/memory populations. The authors looked at the survival association only in patients who died, and they framed better survival with proton therapy as a possibility rather than a demonstrated result. Once the lymphocyte count had reached its nadir, the repertoires of photon-treated patients showed oligoclonal expansion, particularly of CD8+ Temra cells, and this expansion drove the decline in diversity.

The protocol used for the library was the immunoSEQ multiplex PCR assay. Alongside multiparametric flow cytometry, deep sequencing of rearranged TCR beta loci was used to profile the T cell repertoires. Not all clones reach the TCRdb copy of this immuneACCESS table, which keeps in-frame sequences only. Checked studies attribute under half of the gap to unresolved V genes and leave the rest unexplained. Recorded for this sample are roughly 65,000 clones; approximately 91% of them occurred a single time. The ten largest clones add up to about 2.6% of the sample. Worth noting for this clone: Its antigen is still unknown. No quality values exist for individual bases; no much larger clone is one base distant.

For CDR1 and CDR2, the germline V gene lists MGHRA and YSYEKL. Trimming accounts for 4 bases at V and 7 bases at J, while the number of junction bases matched to no gene is 7. The CDR3 spans 14 residues, from the cysteine through the phenylalanine. This entry keeps only the CDR3 DNA: 42 bases, framed from base 1. The chain uses TRBV4-1 and TRBJ1-1, with 9 bases matching TRBD1. The TCR originated in a woman aged 70 to 79 with pancreatic cancer. The sequences come from peripheral blood, collected from a patient treated with photon-based radiotherapy. The DNA sequence follows: TGCGCCAGCAGCCGCCAACAGGGGGCAGGTGAAGCTTTCTTT. This yields the protein CASSRQQGAGEAFF.